The clone carrying this T cell receptor beta chain was counted many times. The antigen remains unidentified. The data originate from a study of blood T cells in healthy people across ages. Study-wide results and caveats: Estimates of diversity drawn from one million T cells were considered underestimates.

Trimming removed 0 bases from V and 5 bases from J, with 17 bases in between. The CDR3 is 16 amino acids. Germline V gene lookup returns CDR1 SGHRS and CDR2 YFSETQ. Together with a sample-barcoded 5' primer, a J-beta primer mix was included in a second PCR lasting roughly 6 to 12 cycles. TCRdb redid the calling of the 5' RACE reads with MiXCR, one entry per CDR3 protein. In the table there are hundreds of thousands of distinct CDR3 sequences, over 40% of which are singletons. The sequenced sample was blood. The origin of this receptor is a woman of 80 years or more in good health. The rearrangement joins TRBV5-1 to TRBJ2-5; D unclear. The CDR3 is CASSLGGMVAKETQYF. In nucleotides, the CDR3 is TGCGCCAGCAGCTTGGGAGGTATGGTAGCTAAGGAGACCCAGTACTTC.